What follows are 13 T cell receptor beta chains derived from one specimen sequenced in a study of cytomegalovirus exposure and HLA in healthy donors. PCR involved 60 Vbeta and 13 Jbeta primers. Using immunoSEQ multiplex PCR, the repertoire was profiled, and TCRdb retains in-frame clones only, with some absent. This table holds some 160,000 clones, roughly four fifths found once. Source material: PBMCs. These receptors all come from a man aged 40-49 years in good health and CMV-seronegative.

The chain has TRBV5-4 and TRBJ2-3; a possible D gene is TRBD2 (5 bases). This CDR3 has 17 residues. Per germline, CDR1 SGHNT and CDR2 YYREEE (reference sequence). Deletions cut 2 bases from V and 0 bases from J, with 16 bases between. In DNA, the CDR3 is TGTGCCAGCAGCTTAATGGTAGGCGGGCTCAGCACAGATACGCAGTATTTT. It translates to CASSLMVGGLSTDTQYF.

The chain combines TRBV4-2 with TRBJ1-1; perhaps TRBD1 as D (5 bases). Trimming shortened V by 0 bases and J by 1 base, and 15 bases separated the two germline ends. Germline V CDR1 and CDR2: LGHNA, YNFKEQ. CDR3 length: 17 amino acids. DNA for the CDR3: TGTGCCAGCAGCCAAGATTTGATACGGAGGGGGAACACTGAAGCTTTCTTT. This gives the protein CASSQDLIRRGNTEAFF.

V is TRBV2 and J is TRBJ2-7, with 11 bases fitting TRBD2. Germline values: CDR1 SNHLY, CDR2 FYNNEI. The ends lost 3 bases at V and 0 bases at J; junction bases unmatched: 7. CDR3 length: 17 amino acids. This CDR3 is CASSDTSGRLHSYEQYF. CDR3 coding DNA: TGTGCCAGCAGTGATACTAGCGGGAGACTCCACTCCTACGAGCAGTACTTC.

This clone showed up just a few times. This chain connects TRBV4-1 to TRBJ2-4, with D possibly TRBD2 on 5 matching bases. The V end lost 1 base, the J end lost 1 base, and 17 bases lay between the germline ends. The CDR3 totals 18 residues. CDR1 is MGHRA and CDR2 is YSYEKL in the germline V gene. Here the CDR3 DNA reads TGCGCCAGCAGCCAAGGAGCTAGCTTGGTCTCCGCCAAAAACATTCAGTACTTC. The encoded protein is CASSQGASLVSAKNIQYF.

This chain joins TRBV27 and TRBJ1-6; no reliable D call. The germline V gene has CDR1 MNHEY and CDR2 SMNVEV (reference sequence). The V end lost 5 bases, the J end lost 2 bases, and 10 bases lay between the germline ends. This CDR3 has 15 amino acids. In nucleotides, the CDR3 is TGTGCCAGCAGTATCCGACTGACCTATAATTCACCCCTCCACTTT. It is translated as CASSIRLTYNSPLHF.

This chain joins TRBV9 and TRBJ2-7, with 10 positions matching TRBD1. The CDR3 is made up of 17 amino acids. J gave up 1 base and V 2 bases, and 9 bases lay outside the gene matches. Germline-derived CDR1 and CDR2 are SGDLS and YYNGEE. The CDR3 loop is CASSVGEWGQGSYEQYF. DNA of the CDR3: TGTGCCAGCAGCGTCGGGGAGTGGGGACAGGGGTCCTACGAGCAGTACTTC.

This chain links TRBV21-1 with TRBJ1-5; the table's D call of TRBD1 was not tested on the DNA. TRBV21-1 is listed as a pseudogene. CDR3 length: 16 amino acids. In nucleotides, the CDR3 is TGTGCCAGCAGCACTCCGACGACAGGAGTCAATCAGCCCCAGCATTTT. Translation gives CASSTPTTGVNQPQHF.

The chain combines TRBV19 with TRBJ2-1; D not certain. Germline-derived CDR1 and CDR2 are LNHDA and SQIVND (reference sequence). There are 15 residues in the CDR3. V was trimmed by 1 base and J by 0 bases, leaving 7 bases between them. CDR3 nucleotides: TGTGCCAGTAGTATAGCGATTAGCTCCTACAATGAGCAGTTCTTC. It encodes CASSIAISSYNEQFF.

This clone ranks as medium-sized (0.01 to 0.1%). This chain uses TRBV10-2 with TRBJ1-1; D is unresolved. The CDR3 has 13 residues. Trimming removed 3 bases from V and 6 bases from J, with 11 bases in between. Germline lookup yields CDR1 WSHSY and CDR2 SAAADI. The CDR3 region is CASSDGDLAEAFF. In DNA form, the CDR3 reads TGCGCCAGCAGTGACGGGGATCTCGCTGAAGCTTTCTTT.

This clone was counted a few times. The chain joins TRBV19 to TRBJ1-1; possibly TRBD1 for D (5 bases). Per germline, CDR1 LNHDA and CDR2 SQIVND (reference sequence). V lost 5 bases, J lost 1 base, and 20 bases lay in between. The CDR3 covers 17 residues. The DNA for the CDR3 is TGTGCCAGTAGTCCCGACGAGGGACTTGTATCGAACACTGAAGCTTTCTTT. It yields the protein CASSPDEGLVSNTEAFF.

This clone was seen a handful of times. The genes are TRBV9 and TRBJ2-3, with 9 bases that match TRBD2. There are 17 residues in the CDR3. The trim removed 0 bases at V and 4 bases at J, leaving 9 bases unmatched. Per germline, CDR1 SGDLS and CDR2 YYNGEE. The DNA of the CDR3 is TGTGCCAGCAGCGTAGGAGGTAGCGGGAGATCGTCAGATACGCAGTATTTT. Translating gives CASSVGGSGRSSDTQYF. The entire variable domain, with the rest obtained from reference TRBV9 and TRBJ2-3, is as follows: DSGVTQTPKHLITATGQRVTLRCSPRSGDLSVYWYQQSLDQGLQFLIQYYNGEERAKGNILERFSAQQFPDLHSELNLSSLELGDSALYFCASSVGGSGRSSDTQYFGPGTRLTVL.

The CDR3 sequence is CAISESEGRETQYF. The DNA of the CDR3 is TGTGCCATCAGTGAGTCTGAGGGTCGAGAGACCCAGTACTTC. The chain employs TRBV10-3 and TRBJ2-5, with D tentatively TRBD2 (5 bases). V shed 0 bases and J shed 4 bases, with 9 bases lying between them. The CDR3 contains 14 residues. CDR1 and CDR2 (germline): ENHRY, SYGVKD.

The sample holds one count of this clone. The V call is TRBV27, the J call TRBJ1-1; TRBD1 might be the D (6 bases). Per germline, CDR1 MNHEY and CDR2 SMNVEV (reference sequence). The CDR3 spans 14 residues. Trimming shortened V by 2 bases and J by 5 bases, and 12 bases separated the two germline ends. CDR3: CASSLLRDKTEAFF. CDR3 sequence (DNA): TGTGCCAGCAGTTTACTCCGGGACAAGACTGAAGCTTTCTTT.